This entry lists 12 T cell receptor beta chains sequenced from one sample in a study of blood T cell repertoires in COVID-19 (dated by TCRdb to 2020 to 2022). Libraries were built with the immunoSEQ multiplex PCR assay. The immuneACCESS repertoire file appears here via TCRdb, limited to in-frame rearrangements. These files lack a portion of the clones; in checked studies, under half of the deficit traces to unresolved V genes, and the cause of the others is not known. This sample gives roughly 46,000 clones in total; about 88% of them show up just once. 2.5% to 3.5% of the sample comes from the top ten. The source material was PBMCs or T cells enriched from blood (not recorded which). These receptors came from a woman in her forties or fifties who had recovered from COVID-19.

This chain links TRBV29-1 with TRBJ2-3, with TRBD2 identical over 9 bases. CDR3 length: 15 residues. V lost 2 bases and J lost 3; bases outside the gene matches: 6. Germline-derived CDR1 and CDR2 are SQVTM and ANQGSEA. The CDR3: CSVEPSGARTDTQYF. CDR3 coding DNA: TGCAGCGTTGAACCTAGCGGGGCTAGGACAGATACGCAGTATTTT.

V usage is TRBV11-3 and J usage is TRBJ2-1, with 7 bases aligning to TRBD2. The germline V gene encodes CDR1 SGHNT and CDR2 YENEEA. The CDR3 covers 16 residues. Trimming took 1 base from V and 8 from J; bases not matched to a gene: 11. CDR3 region: CASSLGVAGEVDEQFF. CDR3 sequence (DNA): TGTGCCAGCAGCTTAGGGGTTGCGGGAGAGGTCGATGAGCAGTTCTTC. Together with reference TRBV11-3 and TRBJ2-1, the CDR3 gives the full variable domain: EAGVVQSPRYKIIEKKQPVAFWCNPISGHNTLYWYLQNLGQGPELLIRYENEEAVDDSQLPKDRFSAERLKGVDSTLKIQPAELGDSAVYLCASSLGVAGEVDEQFFGPGTRLTVL.

This clone was picked up one time. This rearrangement joins TRBV29-1 to TRBJ2-1; 9 positions agree with TRBD2. Trimming at V came to 5 bases and at J to 2 bases, leaving 7 bases not matched to a gene. Germline assignment: CDR1 SQVTM and CDR2 ANQGSEA. The CDR3 is made up of 15 amino acids. In nucleotides, the CDR3 is TGCAGCGTTTCTGGCGGGAGGGTCGCCTACAATGAGCAGTTCTTC. Protein: CSVSGGRVAYNEQFF.

This rearrangement joins TRBV19 to TRBJ1-5, with TRBD1 as a possible D gene (5 bases). Germline V gene lookup returns CDR1 LNHDA and CDR2 SQIVND (reference sequence). The V end was cut by 11 bases, the J end by 3 bases, with 14 bases between. CDR3 length: 13 amino acids. CDR3 DNA: TGTGCCTCTGGTACAGGCTACAATCAGCCCCAGCATTTT. Protein sequence: CASGTGYNQPQHF.

In this sample, this clone turned up once. The chain is built from TRBV5-1 and TRBJ2-7; tentative D call: TRBD1 (6 bases). Germline V gene lookup returns CDR1 SGHRS and CDR2 YFSETQ. There are 14 residues in the CDR3. V lost 2 bases to trimming and J lost 2 bases, with 11 bases between them. CDR3 DNA sequence: TGCGCCAGCAGCTTAGAAACAGGGACCTACGAGCAGTACTTC. As protein: CASSLETGTYEQYF.

The rearrangement links TRBV5-8 to TRBJ2-3; 12 bases match TRBD2. The V gene's germline CDR1 is SGHTS and CDR2 YDEGEE. V lost 0 bases to trimming and J lost 4 bases; unmatched junction nucleotides: 3. This CDR3 region has 16 residues. Here the CDR3 reads CASSLASGGAPDTQYF. The CDR3 region has the DNA TGTGCCAGCAGCTTGGCTAGCGGGGGGGCCCCAGATACGCAGTATTTT.

The rearrangement joins TRBV4-2 to TRBJ2-1; 7 bases match TRBD1. The junction had 15 bases not matched to a gene; V was cut back by 4 bases and J by 15 bases. Germline lookup yields CDR1 LGHNA and CDR2 YNFKEQ. This CDR3 comprises 14 residues. CDR3 loop: CASSPPDREGETFF. The DNA for the CDR3 is TGTGCCAGCAGCCCTCCAGACAGGGAAGGAGAGACGTTCTTC.

J is TRBJ2-7 and V is TRBV28; 11 bases map to TRBD2. Germline-derived CDR1 and CDR2 are MDHEN and SYDVKM. Trimming removed 6 bases from V and 4 bases from J; junction bases left unmatched: 8. CDR3 length: 15 residues. The CDR3 spells CASSPRLAGRYEQYF. The DNA of the CDR3 is TGTGCCAGCAGCCCCCGACTAGCGGGACGATACGAGCAGTACTTC. The full variable domain, with the rest looked up from reference TRBV28 and TRBJ2-7, is DVKVTQSSRYLVKRTGEKVFLECVQDMDHENMFWYRQDPGLGLRLIYFSYDVKMKEKGDIPEGYSVSREKKERFSLILESASTNQTSMYLCASSPRLAGRYEQYFGPGTRLTVT.

The V call is TRBV5-4, the J call TRBJ2-1; D may be TRBD2 (7 bases). This CDR3 region has 14 residues. The germline gives CDR1 SGHNT, CDR2 YYREEE (reference sequence). Trimming left V 6 bases short and J 6 bases short, with 16 bases between. CDR3 loop: CASTSGGRFNEQFF. The DNA for the CDR3 is TGTGCCAGCACCTCGGGGGGCAGGTTCAATGAGCAGTTCTTC.

The CDR3, as DNA: TGTGCCAGCAGCTTAGCCGGGAAAGAGACCCAGTACTTC. Protein product: CASSLAGKETQYF. V and J are TRBV7-2 and TRBJ2-5, with TRBD2 as a possible D gene (5 bases). This CDR3 has 13 residues. The germline gives CDR1 SGHTA, CDR2 FQGNSA. Trimming pared 0 bases from V and 3 bases from J, leaving 5 bases between.

This chain links TRBV19 with TRBJ2-1; D may be TRBD1 (6 bases). Trimming left V 2 bases short and J 2 bases short, with 13 bases between. Germline V gene data show CDR1 as LNHDA and CDR2 as SQIVND (reference sequence). The CDR3 covers 16 residues. This CDR3 reads CASSIRTGGTYNEQFF. CDR3 sequence (DNA): TGTGCCAGTAGTATAAGGACTGGGGGCACCTACAATGAGCAGTTCTTC.

The chain has TRBV12-3 or TRBV12-4 and TRBJ2-2; D unclear. Trimming left V 6 bases short and J 2 bases short, with 7 bases between. The CDR3 length is 13 residues. CDR3 protein: CASSPLNTGELFF. The CDR3 region has the DNA TGTGCCAGCAGCCCACTCAACACCGGGGAGCTGTTTTTT.